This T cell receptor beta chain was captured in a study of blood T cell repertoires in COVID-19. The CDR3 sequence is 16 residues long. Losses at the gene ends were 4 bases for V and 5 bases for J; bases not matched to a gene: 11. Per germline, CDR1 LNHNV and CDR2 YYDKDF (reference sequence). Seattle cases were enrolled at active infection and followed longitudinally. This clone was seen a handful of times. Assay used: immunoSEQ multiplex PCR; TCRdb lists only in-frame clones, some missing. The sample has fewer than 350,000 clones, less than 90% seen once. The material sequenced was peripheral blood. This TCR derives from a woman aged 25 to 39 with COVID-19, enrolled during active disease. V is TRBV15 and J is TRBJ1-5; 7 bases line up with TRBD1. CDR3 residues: CATSKYGTEAHQPQHF. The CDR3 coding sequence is TGTGCCACCAGCAAGTATGGGACAGAGGCGCATCAGCCCCAGCATTTT.